The 12 T cell receptor beta chains presented below share a single source sample, sequenced in a study of T-cell memory formation after mild COVID-19 (dated by TCRdb to 2020 to 2023). Preparation of the library involved 5' RACE. The sequencing machine was an Illumina NovaSeq 6000. TCRdb trimmed public reads at Q25 via fastp, called clones via MiXCR and kept in-frame beta chains. Rows with one shared CDR3 protein collapse into an entry with the most common genes and DNA. The sample has approximately 190,000 distinct CDR3 sequences on record, around 16% of them singletons. In total, the top ten clones hold 2.4% of the sample. The sequenced sample consisted of PBMCs or a T cell subset sorted from them (not recorded which). These receptors were obtained from an adult woman who had mild COVID-19 (a few samples of this study predate the infection). The sample titles of this study are shuffled in the database, so cell type and time point are left out; the donor was told from shared clones.

V and J are TRBV7-2 and TRBJ2-3; D gene ambiguous. CDR3 size: 13 residues. Germline CDR1 and CDR2: SGHTA and FQGNSA. Trimming removed 3 bases from V and 1 base from J, with 5 bases in between. CDR3 sequence: CASSFIRTDTQYF. The CDR3 DNA sequence: TGTGCCAGCAGCTTCATCCGCACAGATACGCAGTATTTT.

This clonotype was observed a few times. The chain uses TRBV27 and TRBJ1-2, with a possible D match to TRBD1 (6 bases). This CDR3 region has 16 residues. Trimming pared 0 bases from V and 4 bases from J, leaving 15 bases between. Looked up from germline, CDR1 is MNHEY and CDR2 is SMNVEV (reference sequence). Here the CDR3 DNA reads TGTGCCAGCAGTTTATCGTCTGGGGGCATGAGCTATGGCTACACCTTC. Translation: CASSLSSGGMSYGYTF.

The rearrangement joins TRBV5-1 to TRBJ1-2, with a weak D call TRBD1 (5 bases). The CDR3 loop spans 13 amino acids. Germline lookup yields CDR1 SGHRS and CDR2 YFSETQ. V gave up 0 bases and J gave up 6 bases, with 9 bases separating them. The CDR3 DNA reads as TGCGCCAGCAGCTTGGAACAGGTTCATGGCTACACCTTC. Amino acid sequence: CASSLEQVHGYTF.

This clonotype was recorded a few times. This sequence joins TRBV3-1 and TRBJ2-1; 10 nucleotides line up with TRBD1. The V and J ends lost 2 bases and 10 bases, in that order; junction bases with no gene match: 11. This CDR3 has 16 amino acids. The germline V gene encodes CDR1 LGHDT and CDR2 YNNKEL (reference sequence). The CDR3, as DNA: TGTGCCAGCAGCCAATCGAGAGGACAGGGGGTCGGAGAGCAGTTCTTC. As protein: CASSQSRGQGVGEQFF.

The chain links TRBV15 to TRBJ2-7; D is possibly TRBD2 (5 bases). CDR3 size: 13 residues. The germline V gene has CDR1 LNHNV and CDR2 YYDKDF (reference sequence). V lost 3 bases and J lost 1, with 7 bases in between. In DNA, the CDR3 is TGTGCCACCAGCAGCGGGGTGTCCTACGAGCAGTACTTC. This codes for CATSSGVSYEQYF.

This clonotype was observed a few times. The rearrangement joins TRBV6-6 to TRBJ2-1; 10 nucleotides align to TRBD2. This CDR3 region has 15 residues. V dropped 6 bases and J dropped 5; count of bases not matched to a gene: 7. The germline gives CDR1 MNHNY, CDR2 SVGAGI (reference sequence). The CDR3 is CASRDPSGSNNEQFF. The CDR3 coding sequence is TGTGCCAGCAGAGATCCTAGCGGGAGTAACAATGAGCAGTTCTTC.

This clonotype was observed a handful of times. The V gene is TRBV20-1, the J gene TRBJ2-7, with D perhaps matching TRBD1 (5 bases). CDR3 length: 13 amino acids. Germline lookup yields CDR1 DFQATT and CDR2 SNEGSKA (reference sequence). Deletions cut 6 bases from V and 3 bases from J, with 15 bases between. The CDR3 DNA reads TGCAGTGCCCCCGACAGTATAAACTACGAGCAGTACTTC. As protein: CSAPDSINYEQYF.

This chain's CDR3 is CASSEQGPSSYNEQFF. Written as DNA, the CDR3 is TGTGCCAGCAGTGAACAAGGCCCCAGCTCCTACAATGAGCAGTTCTTC. The chain recombines TRBV6-1 with TRBJ2-1; D not resolved. Germline V gene lookup returns CDR1 MNHNS and CDR2 SASEGT. This CDR3 spans 16 amino acids. Trimming left V 2 bases short and J 0 bases short, with 11 bases between.

V usage is TRBV12-3 or TRBV12-4 and J usage is TRBJ2-1; a possible D gene is TRBD2 (5 bases). This CDR3 has 16 residues. Trimming stripped 8 bases from V and 4 bases from J, with 21 bases between. CDR3 sequence: CASVLSSSGAYNEQFF. In DNA, the CDR3 is TGTGCCAGCGTGCTAAGCAGCAGCGGAGCTTACAATGAGCAGTTCTTC.

The gene calls are TRBV6-1 and TRBJ2-3; possible D gene TRBD1, 5 bases. The V gene lost 6 bases and the J gene lost 10 bases, with 23 bases spanning the gap. The CDR3 spans 15 residues. CDR1 MNHNS and CDR2 SASEGT come from the germline V gene. The CDR3 DNA is TGTGCCAGCAGGTCACAGGCGGACGCCGGTGTGGCGCAGTATTTT. It yields the protein CASRSQADAGVAQYF.

This clonotype was seen a few times. The V call is TRBV4-1, the J call TRBJ1-5; D not certain. The CDR3 contains 15 residues. Germline CDR1 MGHRA, CDR2 YSYEKL. Trimming shortened V by 0 bases and J by 6 bases, and 12 bases separated the two germline ends. In DNA form, the CDR3 reads TGCGCCAGCAGCCAAGAATCGGCAGAAAGTCAGCCCCAGCATTTT. Protein product: CASSQESAESQPQHF.

This clonotype has only a few counts. The chain joins TRBV5-1 to TRBJ2-7; TRBD2 aligns across 11 bases. The germline V gene encodes CDR1 SGHRS and CDR2 YFSETQ. V trimming: 0 bases; J trimming: 0 bases; junction bases outside the gene matches: 5. This CDR3 comprises 17 residues. CDR3 amino acids: CASSLGLAGGPSYEQYF. DNA of the CDR3: TGCGCCAGCAGCTTGGGTCTAGCGGGAGGCCCCTCCTACGAGCAGTACTTC.